The 11 T cell receptor beta chains below were found in one sample sequenced in a study of post-analysis software for immune sequencing data. Unique molecular identifiers tagged the TCR beta cDNA libraries. One entry per CDR3 protein, called by TCRdb with MiXCR from the PCR reads. The sample lists roughly 600,000 distinct CDR3 sequences, roughly 47% seen once, with under 2% in the top ten. Their cognate antigens are unknown. Findings and limits, study-wide: The study found TRBV5-6, TRBV5-1 and TRBV20-1 among five or six TRBV segments more frequent in patients than controls.

Sequences were obtained from blood. Source of these receptors: a girl aged 5-17 years with multiple sclerosis.

This clonotype has more than one count but fewer than ten. The CDR3 here is CSVDRFGGDEQYF. The CDR3 DNA reads TGCAGCGTTGATAGATTCGGAGGGGACGAGCAGTACTTC. The rearrangement joins TRBV29-1 to TRBJ2-7, with a weak D call TRBD2 (6 bases). Trimming cost V 3 bases and J 5 bases, with 14 bases left between them. This CDR3 has 13 residues. From germline, CDR1 is SQVTM and CDR2 ANQGSEA.

Comment on this clonotype: A single base separates this from a much larger clone, so it may be a read error. CDR3 nucleotide sequence: TGTGCCAGCAGCCAAGATGGGACAGGGGACTACAATGAGCGGTTCTTC. Translating gives CASSQDGTGDYNERFF. The chain is built from TRBV4-2 and TRBJ2-1; TRBD1 matches at 10 bases. Germline CDR1 reads LGHNA; CDR2 reads YNFKEQ. This CDR3 has 16 amino acids.

Of note for this clonotype: One end of the junction varies from germline; a read error may be responsible. This chain connects TRBV20-1 to TRBJ1-2, with a weak D call TRBD1 (6 bases). Germline CDR1 reads DFQATT; CDR2 reads SNEGSKA (reference sequence). The CDR3 has 12 residues. The CDR3: CSTRPTGGGYTF. The CDR3 DNA reads TGCAGTACTAGACCGACAGGAGGTGGCTACACCTTC.

V and J are TRBV21-1 and TRBJ1-2. TRBV21-1 is reported as a pseudogene. CDR3 length equals 11 residues. CDR3 residues: CPFNPNYGYTF. The CDR3 region has the DNA TGTCCCTTCAACCCTAACTATGGCTACACCTTC.

The table lists this clonotype with a few counts. The chain links TRBV11-2 to TRBJ2-1; D is perhaps TRBD2 (7 bases). Trimming pared 0 bases from V and 4 bases from J, leaving 13 bases between. The CDR3 extends over 16 amino acids. Germline CDR1 and CDR2: SGHAT and FQNNGV. The CDR3 here is CASSLEVGGVYNEQFF. The CDR3 DNA is TGTGCCAGCAGCTTAGAGGTAGGGGGGGTATACAATGAGCAGTTCTTC.

This clonotype has just a few counts. J is TRBJ2-5 and V is TRBV12-3 or TRBV12-4; 7 bases are a match to TRBD2. V dropped 6 bases and J dropped 1; count of bases not matched to a gene: 8. This CDR3 is 15 amino acids long. DNA of the CDR3: TGTGCCAGCAGCCTTACCCGCGGGGGCCAAGAGACCCAGTACTTC. Residues: CASSLTRGGQETQYF.

The chain has TRBV6-1 and TRBJ2-7; D remains ambiguous. The CDR3 loop spans 13 amino acids. Trimming took 2 bases from V and 2 from J, leaving 7 bases between them. CDR1 is MNHNS and CDR2 is SASEGT in the germline V gene. The CDR3 coding sequence is TGTGCCAGCAGTGAATCGGGTCCCTACGAGCAGTACTTC. This gives the protein CASSESGPYEQYF.

The chain has TRBV5-1 and TRBJ2-4, with D hard to call. CDR3 length: 13 residues. Germline lookup yields CDR1 SGHRS and CDR2 YFSETQ. Trimming removed 9 bases at V and 3 bases at J, with 13 bases between. DNA of the CDR3: TGCGCCATATCAGTGTTAGTCAAAAACATTCAGTACTTC. Its translation: CAISVLVKNIQYF.

CDR3 in amino acids: CASSLDRAGGQPQHF. The CDR3 DNA reads as TGTGCCAGCAGCTTAGACAGGGCGGGGGGTCAGCCCCAGCATTTT. The chain couples TRBV7-2 to TRBJ1-5; TRBD1 might be the D (6 bases). Germline assignment: CDR1 SGHTA and CDR2 FQGNSA. CDR3 length equals 15 residues. Between the trimmed V and J ends, which lost 1 base and 6 bases, there was a span of 13 bases.

This clonotype was seen more than once but under ten times. This chain connects TRBV25-1 to TRBJ2-1; 7 bases are a match to TRBD2. Germline V lookup: CDR1 MGHDK, CDR2 SYGVNS. The junction had 8 bases not matched to a gene; V was cut back by 3 bases and J by 15 bases. This CDR3 comprises 12 residues. Written as DNA, the CDR3 is TGTGCCAGCAGTGACGGCGGGAGATTCCCGTTCTTC. Its translation: CASSDGGRFPFF.

CDR3: CASSRIQGNEQFF. Here the CDR3 DNA reads TGTGCCAGCAGCAGGATACAGGGCAATGAGCAGTTCTTC. The chain recombines TRBV6-5 with TRBJ2-1; D is perhaps TRBD1 (6 bases). Germline lookup yields CDR1 MNHEY and CDR2 SVGAGI. The germline V and J ends were trimmed by 6 bases and 6 bases, with 12 bases remaining between them. The CDR3 consists of 13 residues.